The 20 T cell receptor beta chains reported below all come from one sample, sequenced in a study of tumor-infiltrating lymphocytes in primary liver carcinoma. Unsorted whole blood supplied the RNA, and germline DNA was extracted too. Starting from 400 to 500 ng of total RNA, TCR beta cDNA was produced with a primer in the constant region. The TCR beta library was amplified through three nested multiplex PCR rounds in a modified ARM-PCR procedure. Primers for the first two PCR rounds were TRBV1-TRBV30 forward primers and a C-beta reverse primer (approximately 10 cycles per round). TCRdb passed the multiplex PCR reads through MiXCR, listing each CDR3 protein once. The sample lists 150,000 to 200,000 distinct CDR3 sequences, less than 70% occurring once. Sequenced material: peripheral blood. The receptors stem from a woman aged 60 to 75 with primary liver carcinoma and hepatitis B virus infection.

To note about this clonotype: A much larger clone is a single base away; this may be a read error. V and J are TRBV6-1 and TRBJ2-1, with D perhaps matching TRBD1 or TRBD2 (5 bases each). Germline loops: CDR1 MNHNS, CDR2 SASEGT. The CDR3 is 18 amino acids. The CDR3: CTSSEGPLGGGGNNEQFF. CDR3 DNA sequence: TGTACCAGCAGTGAGGGGCCGTTGGGCGGAGGTGGGAACAATGAGCAGTTCTTC.

Of note for this clonotype: A single base separates this from a much larger clone, so it may be a read error. V and J are TRBV29-1 and TRBJ2-1; 9 bases align to TRBD2. The CDR3 spans 15 residues. Germline CDR1 is SQVTM and CDR2 is ANQGSEA. The CDR3 nucleotides read TGCAGCGTTGAGGTGATAGCGGGGGCCCGCAATGAGCCGTTCTTC. Protein product: CSVEVIAGARNEPFF.

A few counts support this clonotype. J is TRBJ2-3 and V is TRBV6-5; D not resolved. Per germline, CDR1 MNHEY and CDR2 SVGAGI. The germline V and J ends were trimmed by 7 bases and 2 bases, with 13 bases remaining between them. The CDR3 has 14 amino acids. CDR3 nucleotides: TGTGCCAGCAATCCCAAATATCTCACAGATACGCAGTATTTT. This gives the protein CASNPKYLTDTQYF.

As for this clonotype: At one of its ends the junction is not consistent with the germline gene, which may arise from a read error. The rearrangement joins TRBV6-6 to TRBJ2-3; TRBD2 agrees at 9 bases. The CDR3 contains 19 residues. Per the germline V gene, CDR1 is MNHNY and CDR2 is SVGAGI (reference sequence). The CDR3 is CVSSLRLAGDTPNTNTQYF. The CDR3 bases are TGTGTCAGCAGCCTCCGCTTAGCGGGAGATACTCCCAACACAAATACGCAGTATTTT.

As regards this clonotype: The junction departs from the called germline gene at one end, perhaps through a read error. In DNA, the CDR3 is TGTGCCAGCAGCCCGGGACTAGCGAGAGCAGATACACAGTATTTT. Protein: CASSPGLARADTQYF. The chain has TRBV4-2 and TRBJ2-3; TRBD2 matches 10 bases. This CDR3 has 15 residues. Germline V CDR1 and CDR2: LGHNA, YNFKEQ.

Concerning this clonotype itself: A much more abundant neighbour one base away suggests this may be a read error. The rearrangement links TRBV5-5 to TRBJ2-3; the D is unclear. V shed 4 bases and J shed 2 bases, with 8 bases lying between them. The CDR3 is 13 residues long. Germline CDR1 SGHKS, CDR2 YYEKEE (reference sequence). The DNA of the CDR3 is TGTGCCAGCAGCAGGGTGTACACAGATACGCAGTATTTT. It specifies CASSRVYTDTQYF.

This clonotype was picked up one time. A clone one base away is much larger, so this may be a read error. This sequence joins TRBV10-2 and TRBJ1-2; D possibly corresponds to TRBD1 (6 bases). Germline CDR1 is WSHSY and CDR2 is SAAADI. The CDR3 runs to 13 residues. The CDR3 nucleotides are TGCGCCAGCAGTCTCGGGGGCCGCTATGGCTACATCTTC. Its translation is CASSLGGRYGYIF.

This clonotype was found once. The J gene is TRBJ2-1, the V gene TRBV2; TRBD2 aligns across 12 bases. Germline lookup yields CDR1 SNHLY and CDR2 FYNNEI. The CDR3 is 14 residues long. The V segment lost 6 bases and the J segment 12 bases; nucleotides outside the gene matches: 9. The chain's CDR3 is CASSAGLAGSLQFF. The CDR3 bases are TGTGCCAGCAGCGCCGGACTAGCGGGGTCCTTGCAGTTCTTC.

This clonotype occurred many times. The chain recombines TRBV12-3 or TRBV12-4 with TRBJ2-3; D remains ambiguous. V was clipped by 2 bases and J by 0 bases, with 9 bases between them. There are 15 residues in the CDR3. In nucleotides, the CDR3 is TGTGCCAGCAGTTTAAGTGGAACTAGCACAGATACGCAGTATTTT. Its translation: CASSLSGTSTDTQYF.

The rearrangement joins TRBV11-2 to TRBJ2-2; the D gene could be TRBD1 or TRBD2 (5 bases each). The CDR3 loop spans 19 amino acids. V shed 0 bases and J shed 7 bases, with 24 bases lying between them. The germline CDR1 and CDR2 sequences are SGHAT and FQNNGV. The CDR3 nucleotides read TGTGCCAGCAGCTTAGATCGCCTAAGCATGGACGGGGCAAACGGGGAGCTGTTTTTT. Translated: CASSLDRLSMDGANGELFF. Complete variable domain (other parts from reference TRBV11-2 and TRBJ2-2): EAGVAQSPRYKIIEKRQSVAFWCNPISGHATLYWYQQILGQGPKLLIQFQNNGVVDDSQLPKDRFSAERLKGVDSTLKIQPAKLEDSAVYLCASSLDRLSMDGANGELFFGEGSRLTVL.

This clonotype was detected ten times or more. The chain carries TRBV7-8 and TRBJ2-7; the match to TRBD1 covers 7 bases. The CDR3 has 15 residues. CDR1 and CDR2 from the germline V gene are SGHVS and FQNEAQ. V was pared by 8 bases and J by 6 bases, with 16 bases of the junction left unmatched. The CDR3 region is CASLPSGTVAVEQYF. CDR3 DNA sequence: TGTGCCAGCTTGCCGTCCGGGACAGTTGCCGTCGAGCAGTACTTC.

V usage is TRBV29-1 and J usage is TRBJ2-1; D call uncertain. The CDR3 covers 16 residues. The germline gives CDR1 SQVTM, CDR2 ANQGSEA. Deletions cut 0 bases from V and 3 bases from J, with 15 bases between. CDR3 residues: CSVEDVRLTHYNEQFF. Here the CDR3 DNA reads TGCAGCGTTGAAGATGTAAGGTTAACGCACTACAATGAGCAGTTCTTC.

Of note for this clonotype: This may arise from a read error, as a much more abundant clone is one base away. The rearrangement uses TRBV4-1 and TRBJ2-1; tentatively, D is TRBD1 or TRBD2 (5 bases each). The CDR3 length is 15 residues. Germline V gene sequence: CDR1 MGHRA, CDR2 YSYEKL. With 0 bases removed from V and 5 bases from J, the gap between germline ends came to 11 bases. The CDR3 here is CASSQDRGTNNEQFF. For the CDR3, the DNA is TGCGCCAGCAGCCAAGATCGGGGCACAAACAATGAGCAGTTCTTC.

This clonotype has at least ten counts. The genes are TRBV6-6 and TRBJ2-1, with TRBD1 identical over 7 bases. J gave up 2 bases and V 6 bases, and 7 bases lay outside the gene matches. Germline loops: CDR1 MNHNY, CDR2 SVGAGI (reference sequence). This CDR3 contains 15 residues. The CDR3 here is CASSDRDRAYNEQFF. As DNA, the CDR3 is TGTGCCAGCAGCGACAGGGACAGAGCCTACAATGAGCAGTTCTTC.

This clonotype was observed a few times. The chain recombines TRBV30 with TRBJ2-3; 10 bases fit TRBD2. CDR1 GTSNPN and CDR2 SVGIG come from the germline V gene (reference sequence). The CDR3 consists of 15 residues. The junction had 10 bases not matched to a gene; V was cut back by 5 bases and J by 5 bases. The CDR3 DNA sequence: TGTGCCTGGGGCGTAGATCTAGCGGGAGTAGATACGCAGTATTTT. Its protein is CAWGVDLAGVDTQYF.

The chain uses TRBV28 and TRBJ1-1, with TRBD1 matching over 7 bases. Germline V gene lookup returns CDR1 MDHEN and CDR2 SYDVKM. Trimming cost V 3 bases and J 3 bases; bases outside gene matches: 10. This CDR3 has 16 residues. The CDR3 bases are TGTGCCAGCAGTTTCCCCTACAGGGGATGGCACACTGAAGCTTTCTTT. This translates into CASSFPYRGWHTEAFF. Looking up the rest from reference TRBV28 and TRBJ1-1 gives the full variable domain: DVKVTQSSRYLVKRTGEKVFLECVQDMDHENMFWYRQDPGLGLRLIYFSYDVKMKEKGDIPEGYSVSREKKERFSLILESASTNQTSMYLCASSFPYRGWHTEAFFGQGTRLTVV.

In this sample, this clonotype turned up a few times. The chain employs TRBV7-9 and TRBJ2-1, with 14 bases aligning to TRBD2. The CDR3 has 17 residues. V shed 4 bases and J 1 base; nucleotides not matched to a gene: 3. Germline V gene data show CDR1 as SEHNR and CDR2 as FQNEAQ (reference sequence). In DNA, the CDR3 is TGTGCCAGCAGCTCCCGGACTAGCGGGAGGTCCTACAATGAGCAGTTCTTC. Its protein is CASSSRTSGRSYNEQFF. The variable domain in full, with the rest retrieved from reference TRBV7-9 and TRBJ2-1, is DTGVSQNPRHKITKRGQNVTFRCDPISEHNRLYWYRQTLGQGPEFLTYFQNEAQLEKSRLLSDRFSAERPKGSFSTLEIQRTEQGDSAMYLCASSSRTSGRSYNEQFFGPGTRLTVL.

V is TRBV7-9 and J is TRBJ1-5; perhaps TRBD1 as D (5 bases). The CDR3 is 16 amino acids. Germline V lookup: CDR1 SEHNR, CDR2 FQNEAQ (reference sequence). V lost 2 bases to trimming and J lost 3 bases, with 14 bases between them. CDR3: CASSLSQEGDNQPQHF. For the CDR3, the DNA is TGTGCCAGCAGCTTATCACAGGAAGGAGACAATCAGCCCCAGCATTTT.

Regarding this clonotype: Relative to the germline gene, one junction end is altered; a read error may explain this. This sequence joins TRBV4-2 and TRBJ2-2, with a tentative D call TRBD2 (7 bases). CDR1 is LGHNA and CDR2 is YNFKEQ in the germline V gene. CDR3 length equals 16 residues. This chain's CDR3 is CANSQEGGYGTGGLFF. The DNA for the CDR3 is TGTGCCAACAGCCAGGAGGGGGGGTATGGAACCGGGGGGCTGTTTTTT.

As for this clonotype: At one end, the junction sequence differs from germline, possibly due to a read error. The V and J genes are TRBV11-2 and TRBJ2-1, with TRBD2 matching over 10 bases. CDR3 size: 16 residues. The germline gives CDR1 SGHAT, CDR2 FQNNGV. DNA for the CDR3: TGTGCCAGCAGCTTAGATCCAGCGGGAGGGCCCTCCGAGCAGCTCTTC. Translation gives CASSLDPAGGPSEQLF.